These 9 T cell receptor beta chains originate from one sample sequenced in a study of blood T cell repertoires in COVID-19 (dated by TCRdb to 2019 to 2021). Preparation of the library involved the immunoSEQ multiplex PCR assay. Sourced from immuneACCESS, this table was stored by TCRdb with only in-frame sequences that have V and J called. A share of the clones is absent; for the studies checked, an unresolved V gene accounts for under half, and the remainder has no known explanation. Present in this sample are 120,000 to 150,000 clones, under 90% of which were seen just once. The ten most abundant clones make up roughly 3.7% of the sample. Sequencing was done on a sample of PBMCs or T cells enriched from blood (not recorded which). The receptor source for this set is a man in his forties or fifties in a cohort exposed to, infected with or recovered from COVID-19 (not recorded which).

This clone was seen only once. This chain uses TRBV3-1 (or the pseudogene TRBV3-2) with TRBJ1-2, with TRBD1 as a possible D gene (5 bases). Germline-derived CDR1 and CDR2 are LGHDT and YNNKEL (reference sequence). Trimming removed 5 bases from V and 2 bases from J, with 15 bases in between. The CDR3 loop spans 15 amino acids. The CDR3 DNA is TGTGCCAGCAGCTCTGCCCCAGGGTACAACTATGGCTACACCTTC. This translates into CASSSAPGYNYGYTF.

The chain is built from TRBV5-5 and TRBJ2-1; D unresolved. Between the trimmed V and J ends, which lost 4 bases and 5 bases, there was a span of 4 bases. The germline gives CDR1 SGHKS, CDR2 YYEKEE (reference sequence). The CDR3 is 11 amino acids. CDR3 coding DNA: TGTGCCAGCAGCCTTAACAATGAGCAGTTCTTC. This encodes CASSLNNEQFF.

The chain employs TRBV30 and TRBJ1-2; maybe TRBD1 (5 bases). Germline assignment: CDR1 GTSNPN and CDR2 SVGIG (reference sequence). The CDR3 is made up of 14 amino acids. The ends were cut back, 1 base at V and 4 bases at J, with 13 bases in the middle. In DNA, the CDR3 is TGTGCCTGGAGTGACCCCCATGGGGCCTATGGCTACACCTTC. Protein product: CAWSDPHGAYGYTF.

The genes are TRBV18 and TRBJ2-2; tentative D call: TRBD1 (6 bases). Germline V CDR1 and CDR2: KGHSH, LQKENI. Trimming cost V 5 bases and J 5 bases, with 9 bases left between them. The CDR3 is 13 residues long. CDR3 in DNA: TGTGCCAGCTCAGATCAGGGGACCGGGGAGCTGTTTTTT. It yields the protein CASSDQGTGELFF.

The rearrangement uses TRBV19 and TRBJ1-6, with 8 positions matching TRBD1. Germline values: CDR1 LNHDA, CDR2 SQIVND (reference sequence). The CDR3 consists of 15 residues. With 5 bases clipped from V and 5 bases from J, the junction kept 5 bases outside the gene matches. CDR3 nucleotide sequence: TGTGCCAGTAGTTTCTCGACAGGGGATAATTCACCCCTCCACTTT. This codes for CASSFSTGDNSPLHF. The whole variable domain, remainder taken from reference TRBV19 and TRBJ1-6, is DGGITQSPKYLFRKEGQNVTLSCEQNLNHDAMYWYRQDPGQGLRLIYYSQIVNDFQKGDIAEGYSVSREKKESFPLTVTSAQKNPTAFYLCASSFSTGDNSPLHFGNGTRLTVT.

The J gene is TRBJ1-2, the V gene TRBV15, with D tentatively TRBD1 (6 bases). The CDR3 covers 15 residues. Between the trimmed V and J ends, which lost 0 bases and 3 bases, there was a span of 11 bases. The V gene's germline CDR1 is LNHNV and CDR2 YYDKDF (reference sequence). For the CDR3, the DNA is TGTGCCACCAGCAGAGATGGTACAGGGTACTATGGCTACACCTTC. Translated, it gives CATSRDGTGYYGYTF.

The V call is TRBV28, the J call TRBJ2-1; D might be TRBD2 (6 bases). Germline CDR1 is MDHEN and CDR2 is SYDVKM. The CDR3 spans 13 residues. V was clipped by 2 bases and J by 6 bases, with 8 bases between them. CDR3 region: CASSLRLGNEQFF. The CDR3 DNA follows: TGTGCCAGCAGTTTAAGACTAGGCAATGAGCAGTTCTTC.

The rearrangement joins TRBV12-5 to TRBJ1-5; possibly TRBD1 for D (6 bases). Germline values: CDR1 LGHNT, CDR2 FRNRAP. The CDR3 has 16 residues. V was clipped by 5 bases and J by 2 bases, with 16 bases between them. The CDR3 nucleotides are TGTGCTAGTGGTCCCTGGGCGGGGGCTGGCAATCAGCCCCAGCATTTT. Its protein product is CASGPWAGAGNQPQHF.

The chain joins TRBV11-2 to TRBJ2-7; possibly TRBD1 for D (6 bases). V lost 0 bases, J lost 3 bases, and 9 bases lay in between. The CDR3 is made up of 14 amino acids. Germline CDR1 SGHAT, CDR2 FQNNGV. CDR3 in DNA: TGTGCCAGCAGCTTAGAGCAGGGGAACTACGAGCAGTACTTC. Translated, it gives CASSLEQGNYEQYF.